The 29 T cell receptor beta chains below come from one sample, sequenced in a study of T cells in Graves' hyperthyroidism and ophthalmopathy. Amplification targeted TCR beta CDR3 regions from RNA transcripts. TCR CDR3 regions were first amplified by RT-PCR with HTBI primers. One entry per CDR3 protein results from TCRdb running MiXCR on the multiplex PCR reads. Of about 690,000 distinct CDR3 sequences listed, 17% are singletons. The specimen was blood. These receptors all stem from a man aged 50 or older with Graves' hyperthyroidism.

This clonotype showed up just a few times. This sequence joins TRBV5-1 and TRBJ1-5, with a tentative D call TRBD1 (6 bases). The CDR3 runs 15 residues. The germline V and J ends were trimmed by 4 bases and 8 bases, with 19 bases remaining between them. Germline lookup yields CDR1 SGHRS and CDR2 YFSETQ. CDR3 sequence reads: CASSLSGGPEEPQHF. For the CDR3, the DNA is TGCGCCAGCAGCCTGTCCGGGGGCCCCGAGGAGCCCCAGCATTTT.

The rearrangement joins TRBV29-1 to TRBJ2-3; 8 nucleotides line up with TRBD2. The trim removed 7 bases at V and 5 bases at J, leaving 8 bases unmatched. Germline-derived CDR1 and CDR2 are SQVTM and ANQGSEA. The CDR3 has 13 residues. CDR3 coding DNA: TGCAGCGAGGTGGGACTAGGGGGAGATACGCAGTATTTT. Its translation is CSEVGLGGDTQYF.

V gene TRBV5-1 combines with J gene TRBJ2-1, with D uncertain. CDR1 is SGHRS, CDR2 YFSETQ, per germline. V was cut by 9 bases and J by 7 bases, with 11 bases left in between. The CDR3 totals 11 residues. The CDR3: CATQLGNEQFF. The CDR3 coding sequence is TGCGCCACCCAGCTTGGTAATGAGCAGTTCTTC.

The chain uses TRBV11-3 and TRBJ2-2; D is unclear. V lost 7 bases, J lost 4 bases, and 10 bases lay in between. Germline CDR1 and CDR2: SGHNT and YENEEA. The CDR3 is 13 residues long. The CDR3 sequence: CASTGWGTGELFF. Here the CDR3 DNA reads TGTGCCAGCACTGGGTGGGGCACCGGGGAGCTGTTTTTT.

This clonotype has a count of ten or more. The V and J genes are TRBV12-3 or TRBV12-4 and TRBJ1-5; D unclear. Trimming took 3 bases from V and 4 from J, leaving 10 bases between them. This CDR3 has 14 residues. CDR3 amino acids: CASSFRAANQPQHF. The CDR3 nucleotides are TGTGCCAGCAGTTTTCGAGCAGCTAATCAGCCCCAGCATTTT.

This clonotype was observed once. The chain combines TRBV4-1 with TRBJ2-7; D not certain. There are 14 residues in the CDR3. Germline lookup yields CDR1 MGHRA and CDR2 YSYEKL. The V gene lost 6 bases and the J gene lost 0 bases, with 12 bases spanning the gap. The CDR3 DNA reads as TGCGCCAGCAGACAATCGGTGGGCTCCTACGAGCAGTACTTC. This sequence encodes CASRQSVGSYEQYF.

V gene TRBV6-2 or TRBV6-3 combines with J gene TRBJ2-1; unclear D gene. Germline V gene data show CDR1 as MNHEY and CDR2 as SVGEGT. The CDR3 contains 14 residues. V lost 7 bases and J lost 0, with 10 bases in between. The CDR3 DNA reads TGTGCCAGCATAGGGTCGAGCTCCTACAATGAGCAGTTCTTC. Its translation: CASIGSSSYNEQFF.

This clonotype was seen a few times. The chain recombines TRBV20-1 with TRBJ1-1, with 9 bases that match TRBD1. The CDR3 has 17 amino acids. CDR1 DFQATT and CDR2 SNEGSKA come from the germline V gene (reference sequence). The V gene end was trimmed by 3 bases and the J gene end by 3 bases; junction bases not matched to a gene: 14. The DNA for the CDR3 is TGCAGTGCTAGGAACAGGGGGCGTCTTCCATTGGACACTGAAGCTTTCTTT. As protein: CSARNRGRLPLDTEAFF.

This clonotype turned up a few times. V gene TRBV20-1 combines with J gene TRBJ2-7, with 13 bases that match TRBD2. V was clipped by 5 bases and J by 6 bases; unmatched bases: 10. CDR3 length equals 15 residues. Germline loops: CDR1 DFQATT, CDR2 SNEGSKA (reference sequence). CDR3 in amino acids: CSAGSTSGRKSEQYF. In DNA, the CDR3 is TGCAGTGCTGGCTCGACTAGCGGGAGGAAATCCGAGCAGTACTTC.

This chain joins TRBV7-2 and TRBJ2-1, with TRBD2 matching over 8 bases. The germline gives CDR1 SGHTA, CDR2 FQGNSA. V was pared by 5 bases and J by 2 bases, with 8 bases of the junction left unmatched. The CDR3 spans 16 residues. This CDR3 reads CASSPDSGRTYNEQFF. Written as DNA, the CDR3 is TGTGCCAGCAGCCCGGACAGCGGGAGAACCTACAATGAGCAGTTCTTC.

This clonotype appeared many times. This chain joins TRBV7-2 and TRBJ2-5, with D unclear. V lost 1 base to trimming and J lost 1 base, with 10 bases between them. CDR3 size: 15 residues. Germline V gives CDR1 SGHTA, CDR2 FQGNSA. The CDR3 bases are TGTGCCAGCAGCTTAGTCTGGTTAGCCCAAGAGACCCAGTACTTC. Amino acid sequence: CASSLVWLAQETQYF.

This clonotype came up many times. The chain combines TRBV6-1 with TRBJ1-6; maybe TRBD1 (5 bases). From germline, CDR1 is MNHNS and CDR2 SASEGT. The CDR3 is 14 residues long. V was cut by 5 bases and J by 4 bases, with 9 bases left in between. In nucleotides, the CDR3 is TGTGCCAGCAGTAAGACAGAGTATAATTCACCCCTCCACTTT. Translated: CASSKTEYNSPLHF.

Comments on this clonotype: With a much larger clone just one base away, this may be a read error. The final CDR3 position lacks the conserved phenylalanine or tryptophan, pointing to a likely read error. This chain uses TRBV7-2 with TRBJ1-1; D unresolved. CDR1 SGHTA and CDR2 FQGNSA come from the germline V gene. The CDR3 sequence is 13 residues long. V lost 2 bases, J lost 1 base, and 5 bases lay in between. CDR3 DNA: TGTGCCAGCAGCTTAATGTCGAACACTGAAGCTTTCTCT. Residues: CASSLMSNTEAFS.

V usage is TRBV27 and J usage is TRBJ2-2; tentative D call: TRBD1 (6 bases). The CDR3 covers 15 residues. The germline V and J ends were trimmed by 10 bases and 1 base, with 16 bases remaining between them. The germline CDR1 and CDR2 sequences are MNHEY and SMNVEV (reference sequence). CDR3 region: CATRLWGQNTGELFF. The DNA for the CDR3 is TGTGCCACCCGTTTGTGGGGACAGAACACCGGGGAGCTGTTTTTT.

Worth noting for this clonotype: A much larger clone lies one base from this, so it may be a read error. This rearrangement joins TRBV20-1 to TRBJ2-1; D is unclear. V lost 4 bases and J lost 0, with 7 bases in between. The CDR3 is 13 residues long. Germline CDR1 and CDR2: DFQATT and SNEGSKA (reference sequence). The CDR3 DNA reads as TGCAGTGCTACCGGGTCCTCCTACAATGAGCAGTTCTTC. Encoded protein: CSATGSSYNEQFF.

This clonotype was picked up a small number of times. This chain connects TRBV5-1 to TRBJ2-4; possibly TRBD2 for D (6 bases). With 2 bases removed from V and 5 bases from J, the gap between germline ends came to 8 bases. Germline loops: CDR1 SGHRS, CDR2 YFSETQ. The CDR3 is 13 amino acids. This CDR3 is CASSFQRENIQYF. In DNA, the CDR3 is TGCGCCAGCAGCTTCCAGCGGGAAAACATTCAGTACTTC.

This chain joins TRBV3-1 and TRBJ1-1; D is uncertain. Looked up from germline, CDR1 is LGHDT and CDR2 is YNNKEL (reference sequence). V lost 0 bases to trimming and J lost 0 bases, with 14 bases between them. This CDR3 is built from 17 residues. The CDR3 is CASSQDGRLDMNTEAFF. CDR3 DNA: TGTGCCAGCAGCCAAGATGGCCGACTAGACATGAACACTGAAGCTTTCTTT. Variable domain in full (rest from reference TRBV3-1 and TRBJ1-1): DTAVSQTPKYLVTQMGNDKSIKCEQNLGHDTMYWYKQDSKKFLKIMFSYNNKELIINETVPNRFSPKSPDKAHLNLHINSLELGDSAVYFCASSQDGRLDMNTEAFFGQGTRLTVV.

This clonotype was seen more than once but under ten times. This rearrangement joins TRBV13 to TRBJ2-1; TRBD2 agrees at 7 bases. The CDR3 runs 16 residues. With 1 base clipped from V and 1 base from J, the junction kept 4 bases outside the gene matches. Germline V lookup: CDR1 PRHDT, CDR2 FYEKMQ (reference sequence). The CDR3 loop reads CASSLVRRGSYNEQFF. CDR3 in DNA: TGTGCCAGCAGCTTAGTAAGGCGGGGGTCCTACAATGAGCAGTTCTTC.

The chain couples TRBV19 to TRBJ1-5; D is unclear. The V gene's germline CDR1 is LNHDA and CDR2 SQIVND (reference sequence). The CDR3 covers 13 residues. V was trimmed by 9 bases and J by 4 bases, leaving 13 bases between them. As DNA, the CDR3 is TGTGCCAGCGGTCCCGGCGTGAATCAGCCCCAGCATTTT. This sequence encodes CASGPGVNQPQHF.

The table lists this clonotype with many counts. The chain employs TRBV2 and TRBJ2-7, with 7 nucleotides matching TRBD2. The CDR3 length is 13 residues. In germline, CDR1 is SNHLY, CDR2 FYNNEI. V shed 6 bases, J shed 3 bases, and the junction held 5 bases outside the gene matches. The CDR3 coding sequence is TGTGCCAGCAGCTCGCGGGAGATCTACGAGCAGTACTTC. Translation: CASSSREIYEQYF.

The table lists this clonotype with many counts. The chain is built from TRBV5-5 and TRBJ1-4; D gene ambiguous. CDR1 and CDR2 (germline): SGHKS, YYEKEE (reference sequence). CDR3 size: 16 residues. The germline V and J ends were trimmed by 1 base and 1 base, with 11 bases remaining between them. CDR3 bases: TGTGCCAGCAGCTTGAATGGGCGGGGAACTAATGAAAAACTGTTTTTT. Its protein product is CASSLNGRGTNEKLFF.

This clonotype was observed a handful of times. This may come from a read error, since a much larger clone is one base off. This chain connects TRBV7-9 to TRBJ1-5, with D perhaps matching TRBD1 (5 bases). There are 15 residues in the CDR3. Germline CDR1 reads SEHNR; CDR2 reads FQNEAQ (reference sequence). This chain's CDR3 is CASSFAGTSNQPQRF. The CDR3 DNA reads as TGTGCCAGCAGCTTCGCAGGGACTAGCAATCAGCCCCAGCGTTTT.

The J gene is TRBJ1-1, the V gene TRBV7-3; TRBD1 aligns across 7 bases. V was pared by 5 bases and J by 1 base, with 4 bases of the junction left unmatched. This CDR3 comprises 14 residues. Germline-derived CDR1 and CDR2 are SGHTA and FQGTGA. The CDR3 sequence: CASSRGQPNTEAFF. The CDR3 nucleotides read TGTGCCAGCAGCCGGGGACAGCCGAACACTGAAGCTTTCTTT.

This clonotype was detected many times. The chain joins TRBV28 to TRBJ1-2; tentatively, D is TRBD1 (6 bases). V was clipped by 7 bases and J by 3 bases, with 12 bases between them. The CDR3 totals 13 residues. Germline V gene sequence: CDR1 MDHEN, CDR2 SYDVKM. CDR3 residues: CASTQQGYYGYTF. The DNA of the CDR3 is TGTGCCAGCACCCAACAGGGCTACTATGGCTACACCTTC.

CDR3 nucleotides: TGTGCCAGCAGTTACTCGAGGGGACAGGGGTTGAACACTGAAGCTTTCTTT. Residues: CASSYSRGQGLNTEAFF. The V and J genes are TRBV6-2 or TRBV6-3 and TRBJ1-1, with TRBD1 matching 10 bases. The CDR3 consists of 17 residues. Looked up from germline, CDR1 is MNHEY and CDR2 is SVGEGT. V lost 0 bases, J lost 0 bases, and 4 bases stayed unmatched.

About this clonotype itself: A much larger clone differs from this one at a single base, so this may be a read error. Here the CDR3 omits its conserved ending phenylalanine or tryptophan, so a read error is the likely source. The V gene is TRBV18, the J gene TRBJ2-7; 9 bases are shared with TRBD2. J gave up 6 bases and V 0 bases, and 6 bases lay outside the gene matches. Germline V gene lookup returns CDR1 KGHSH and CDR2 LQKENI. The CDR3 runs to 15 residues. The CDR3 loop is CASSPPSGRSGEQYL. The CDR3 DNA sequence: TGTGCCAGCTCACCACCCAGCGGGAGGTCCGGCGAGCAGTACCTC.

This clonotype was detected ten times or more. The gene calls are TRBV6-1 and TRBJ2-3; unclear D gene. In germline, CDR1 is MNHNS, CDR2 SASEGT. The CDR3 extends over 11 amino acids. Trimming removed 7 bases at V and 5 bases at J, with 7 bases between. The CDR3 loop is CASTGVDTQYF. Here the CDR3 DNA reads TGTGCCAGCACTGGAGTAGATACGCAGTATTTT.

The rearrangement joins TRBV20-1 to TRBJ2-7, with D perhaps assigned TRBD1 or TRBD2 (6 bases each). The ends were cut back, 6 bases at V and 4 bases at J, with 16 bases in the middle. The CDR3 loop spans 13 amino acids. Germline-derived CDR1 and CDR2 are DFQATT and SNEGSKA (reference sequence). The CDR3 sequence is CSAPRLGTYEQYF. DNA of the CDR3: TGCAGTGCGCCGAGACTAGGGACATACGAGCAGTACTTC.

V is TRBV3-1 and J is TRBJ1-1, with D hard to call. Germline CDR1 is LGHDT and CDR2 is YNNKEL (reference sequence). V was pared by 4 bases and J by 0 bases, with 9 bases between. The CDR3 runs 14 residues. The CDR3 nucleotides are TGTGCCAGCAGCCCCCTCGGTATGAACACTGAAGCTTTCTTT. Translation gives CASSPLGMNTEAFF.